Listed here are 27 T cell receptor beta chains from one sample, sequenced in a study of CD8 T cells in cerebrospinal fluid in Alzheimer's disease. TCRdb reanalyzed the 10x single-cell sequencing reads, giving one entry per CDR3 protein sequence and no DNA. The sample shows 320 or so distinct CDR3 sequences, and under 45% sits with its ten largest clones. The specimen was cerebrospinal fluid. The receptors come from a human donor with mild cognitive impairment.

This clonotype is identified as large from frequency. V is TRBV20-1 and J is TRBJ2-2; TCRdb's D call of TRBD2 is untestable without DNA. The V gene's germline CDR1 is DFQATT and CDR2 SNEGSKA (reference sequence). CDR3 size: 13 residues. Here the CDR3 reads CALPGLAAGELFF.

Frequency places this clonotype as large. The chain carries TRBV7-2 and TRBJ2-7; TCRdb returns TRBD1, unconfirmable since there is no DNA. The CDR3 runs 16 residues. Germline CDR1 is SGHTA and CDR2 is FQGNSA. The CDR3: CASSFSRTGISYEQYF.

The CDR3 reads CASSRVAGGGDTQYF. The rearrangement uses TRBV3-1 and TRBJ2-3; no DNA is available, so the TRBD2 call from TCRdb remains unchecked. The CDR3 is made up of 15 amino acids. Germline V gene data show CDR1 as LGHDT and CDR2 as YNNKEL (reference sequence).

Its frequency marks this clonotype as large (0.1 to 1%). This chain links TRBV9 with TRBJ2-3. CDR3 size: 12 residues. CDR1 and CDR2 from the germline V gene are SGDLS and YYNGEE. CDR3 residues: CASSPIADTQYF.

In terms of frequency, this clonotype is large. The chain employs TRBV20-1 and TRBJ2-5. CDR1 is DFQATT, CDR2 SNEGSKA, per germline (reference sequence). This CDR3 spans 12 amino acids. The CDR3 spells CSAQELQETQYF.

This clonotype registers large (0.1 to 1%) by frequency. J is TRBJ2-5 and V is TRBV21-1; TCRdb proposes TRBD2, but this gene call is untestable without DNA. TRBV21-1 is deemed a pseudogene. This CDR3 is built from 14 residues. This CDR3 is CASSKWPAEETQYF.

This clonotype is large (0.1 to 1%) by frequency. The J gene is TRBJ2-5, the V gene TRBV11-3; the D call from TCRdb, TRBD2, cannot be confirmed without DNA. CDR1 and CDR2 (germline): SGHNT, YENEEA. The CDR3 runs 15 residues. The chain's CDR3 is CASSLEGHPQETQYF.

This clonotype registers medium-sized by frequency. The rearrangement uses TRBV5-8 and TRBJ1-3. The CDR3 totals 15 residues. Looked up from germline, CDR1 is SGHTS and CDR2 is YDEGEE. The CDR3 loop reads CASSLYGGGRNTIYF.

The gene calls are TRBV5-4 and TRBJ1-3; there is no DNA to check the TCRdb D call of TRBD1. The CDR3 runs 15 residues. Germline V gives CDR1 SGHNT, CDR2 YYREEE (reference sequence). This chain's CDR3 is CASSPRGGSGNTIYF.

According to its frequency, this clonotype is hyperexpanded. V gene TRBV6-5 combines with J gene TRBJ2-7; lacking DNA, the TRBD1 call made by TCRdb goes unchecked. The CDR3 has 14 amino acids. Germline V gives CDR1 MNHEY, CDR2 SVGAGI. The CDR3: CASTLGGSTYEQYF.

The chain has TRBV9 and TRBJ2-1; the TCRdb D gene call, TRBD2, has no DNA to confirm it. This CDR3 has 19 residues. Looked up from germline, CDR1 is SGDLS and CDR2 is YYNGEE. The CDR3 here is CASSVEVKASGRTDNEQFF.

This clonotype registers large by frequency. The chain recombines TRBV30 with TRBJ2-3. The CDR3 sequence is 13 residues long. The germline V gene has CDR1 GTSNPN and CDR2 SVGIG (reference sequence). CDR3 loop: CAWADRSTDTQYF. Supplemented by reference TRBV30 and TRBJ2-3, the full variable domain reads SQTIHQWPATLVQPVGSPLSLECTVEGTSNPNLYWYRQAAGRGLQLLFYSVGIGQISSEVPQNLSASRPQDRQFILSSKKLLLSDSGFYLCAWADRSTDTQYFGPGTRLTVL.

Its frequency marks this clonotype as large. The J gene is TRBJ1-1, the V gene TRBV2; the D call from TCRdb, TRBD1, cannot be confirmed without DNA. Per the germline V gene, CDR1 is SNHLY and CDR2 is FYNNEI. This CDR3 region has 12 residues. The CDR3 reads CASTGVNTEAFF. Together with reference TRBV2 and TRBJ1-1, the CDR3 gives the full variable domain: EPEVTQTPSHQVTQMGQEVILRCVPISNHLYFYWYRQILGQKVEFLVSFYNNEISEKSEIFDDQFSVERPDGSNFTLKIRSTKLEDSAMYFCASTGVNTEAFFGQGTRLTVV.

V gene TRBV7-8 combines with J gene TRBJ1-3; the D call of TRBD1 rests on TCRdb alone, since no DNA is present to check it. Germline loops: CDR1 SGHVS, CDR2 FQNEAQ. The CDR3 is 17 residues long. Here the CDR3 reads CASSTSGQFSSGNTIYF.

The rearrangement uses TRBV4-3 and TRBJ2-7; TCRdb proposes TRBD1, but this gene call is untestable without DNA. The length of the CDR3 is 14 residues. Germline V gene data show CDR1 as LGHNA and CDR2 as YSLEER. The CDR3 reads CASSQVSQGHEQYF.

The V gene is TRBV10-3, the J gene TRBJ2-1; TCRdb outputs TRBD2, but without DNA this stays unchecked. Germline V gene sequence: CDR1 ENHRY, CDR2 SYGVKD. The CDR3 consists of 15 residues. This chain's CDR3 is CAISEGTSGRGEQFF.

This clonotype registers large by frequency. The chain employs TRBV12-3 or TRBV12-4 and TRBJ2-2; TCRdb gives TRBD1 as the D gene, but with no DNA this cannot be confirmed. The CDR3 totals 13 residues. The CDR3 here is CASRIQGAGELFF.

Considering frequency, this clonotype is medium-sized. The chain has TRBV5-4 and TRBJ1-4; TCRdb's D gene call, TRBD1, goes unchecked for lack of DNA. This CDR3 is 14 amino acids long. Germline V CDR1 and CDR2: SGHNT, YYREEE (reference sequence). CDR3 sequence reads: CASSMKAAGEKLFF.

This clonotype counts as large by frequency. This chain connects TRBV29-1 to TRBJ2-1; TCRdb's D call of TRBD1 is untestable without DNA. This CDR3 has 11 amino acids. Germline V CDR1 and CDR2: SQVTM, ANQGSEA. This CDR3 reads CSVETGGEQFF.

By frequency, this clonotype is hyperexpanded. The V gene is TRBV28, the J gene TRBJ2-5. Germline V gene lookup returns CDR1 MDHEN and CDR2 SYDVKM. The CDR3 contains 15 residues. CDR3 protein: CASSLLAEAQETQYF.

Its frequency marks this clonotype as large (0.1 to 1%). V is TRBV19 and J is TRBJ1-2; TCRdb picks TRBD1, but there is no DNA to check that call. Looked up from germline, CDR1 is LNHDA and CDR2 is SQIVND (reference sequence). CDR3 length equals 16 residues. The CDR3 sequence: CASKAQGALRIYGYTF.

The chain joins TRBV20-1 to TRBJ1-2. Germline V lookup: CDR1 DFQATT, CDR2 SNEGSKA (reference sequence). The CDR3 spans 14 residues. CDR3: CSASLLSAKAGYTF.

By frequency, this clonotype registers large. The rearrangement links TRBV7-8 to TRBJ1-3; the D call of TRBD1 rests on TCRdb alone, since no DNA is present to check it. The CDR3 extends over 15 amino acids. Germline V gene lookup returns CDR1 SGHVS and CDR2 FQNEAQ. This CDR3 is CASSLGQGASNTIYF.

This clonotype is identified as large from frequency. This chain joins TRBV29-1 and TRBJ2-1; TCRdb outputs TRBD1, but without DNA this stays unchecked. The germline V gene encodes CDR1 SQVTM and CDR2 ANQGSEA. The CDR3 is 15 residues long. CDR3 in amino acids: CSVEDTGGMYNEQFF.

The chain combines TRBV24-1 with TRBJ2-1; TCRdb outputs TRBD1, but without DNA this stays unchecked. Germline lookup yields CDR1 KGHDR and CDR2 SFDVKD. This CDR3 is 14 amino acids long. The CDR3 is CATRSGQGENEQFF.

This chain joins TRBV5-1 and TRBJ2-2. CDR3 length equals 15 residues. The germline CDR1 and CDR2 sequences are SGHRS and YFSETQ. CDR3 loop: CASSLPTANTGELFF.

Its frequency marks this clonotype as large. This chain uses TRBV11-2 with TRBJ2-7. Germline lookup yields CDR1 SGHAT and CDR2 FQNNGV. The CDR3 runs to 15 residues. The CDR3: CASSLVATSAYEQYF.